These 24 T cell receptor beta chains were sequenced from one sample in a study of OX40 agonist ivuxolimab in advanced cancers. Clones were sequenced by immunoSEQ multiplex PCR, and TCRdb holds only the in-frame ones, with some missing. Of 52,000 or so clones listed, 65% to 85% are singletons. The specimen was CD4+ or CD8+ T cells sorted from blood, collected in a trial of the OX40 agonist ivuxolimab. All receptors derive from an adult with an advanced solid tumor such as melanoma, head and neck, liver or kidney cancer.

Only one count was recorded for this clone. The chain couples TRBV6-1 to TRBJ1-5; D gene uncertain. The V gene lost 6 bases and the J gene lost 4 bases, with 10 bases spanning the gap. In germline, CDR1 is MNHNS, CDR2 SASEGT. The CDR3 has 13 amino acids. The CDR3 nucleotides read TGTGCCAGCAGCTTGGAATGGAATCAGCCCCAGCATTTT. Residues: CASSLEWNQPQHF.

The V and J genes are TRBV25-1 and TRBJ2-5; D not certain. Germline values: CDR1 MGHDK, CDR2 SYGVNS. CDR3 length equals 12 residues. The V and J ends lost 2 bases and 7 bases respectively, with 8 bases between them. CDR3 DNA sequence: TGTGCCAGCAGTGAACTACCGGGGACCCAGTACTTC. This sequence encodes CASSELPGTQYF.

The J gene is TRBJ1-6, the V gene TRBV7-2; maybe TRBD1 (5 bases). CDR1 and CDR2 from the germline V gene are SGHTA and FQGNSA. This CDR3 has 14 residues. V was shortened by 5 bases and J by 6 bases, with 11 bases between the two germline ends. CDR3 sequence: CASSPGLINSPLHF. CDR3 nucleotide sequence: TGTGCCAGCAGCCCGGGACTCATTAATTCACCCCTCCACTTT.

The chain uses TRBV7-6 and TRBJ2-1; D remains unclear. Germline V gene sequence: CDR1 SGHVS, CDR2 FNYEAQ. The CDR3 has 15 amino acids. V was pared by 0 bases and J by 2 bases, with 8 bases between. The CDR3 region has the DNA TGTGCCAGCAGCTTAGCCCCGGGCCCCTACAATGAGCAGTTCTTC. This gives the protein CASSLAPGPYNEQFF.

J is TRBJ1-6 and V is TRBV9, with a weak D call TRBD1 (5 bases). V lost 2 bases, J lost 10 bases, and 13 bases lay in between. The CDR3 is made up of 14 amino acids. The germline V gene encodes CDR1 SGDLS and CDR2 YYNGEE. Here the CDR3 DNA reads TGTGCCAGCAGCGTTGACAGCACGGGGTCACCCCTCCACTTT. It translates to CASSVDSTGSPLHF.

The chain recombines TRBV10-3 with TRBJ2-1; the match to TRBD2 covers 12 bases. Per the germline V gene, CDR1 is ENHRY and CDR2 is SYGVKD. V gave up 10 bases and J gave up 12 bases; unmatched junction bases: 10. The CDR3 totals 13 residues. The CDR3 DNA reads as TGTGCCACCAATCTAGCGGGAGGGCCGAGGCAGTTCTTC. Translated: CATNLAGGPRQFF.

The chain has TRBV18 and TRBJ1-1, with D possibly TRBD1 on 5 matching bases. Germline assignment: CDR1 KGHSH and CDR2 LQKENI. The V end lost 1 base, the J end lost 13 bases, and 16 bases lay between the germline ends. The CDR3 length is 13 residues. The CDR3 DNA follows: TGTGCCAGCTCACCACTTGCCTTCGAAGGGGTTTTCTTT. Its translation is CASSPLAFEGVFF.

This sequence joins TRBV30 and TRBJ2-5, with D hard to call. Deletions cut 1 base from V and 1 base from J, with 7 bases between. This CDR3 comprises 13 residues. Germline loops: CDR1 GTSNPN, CDR2 SVGIG (reference sequence). This CDR3 is CAWSGILQETQYF. DNA of the CDR3: TGTGCCTGGAGTGGGATCCTCCAAGAGACCCAGTACTTC.

CDR3 DNA: TGTGCCAGCACCGAGCGGGCAACTAATGAAAAACTGTTTTTT. As protein: CASTERATNEKLFF. V and J are TRBV18 and TRBJ1-4; D gene ambiguous. Trimming left V 8 bases short and J 0 bases short, with 10 bases between. The CDR3 is made up of 14 amino acids. The V gene's germline CDR1 is KGHSH and CDR2 LQKENI.

The chain joins TRBV6-4 to TRBJ2-3; 7 nucleotides align to TRBD2. This CDR3 has 15 amino acids. The germline CDR1 and CDR2 sequences are MRHNA and SNTAGT. V lost 5 bases to trimming and J lost 5 bases; unmatched junction nucleotides: 10. The CDR3 sequence: CASSPTRERGDTQYF. The DNA for the CDR3 is TGTGCCAGCAGTCCTACGCGGGAGCGGGGAGATACGCAGTATTTT.

This rearrangement joins TRBV6-4 to TRBJ1-1, with D possibly being TRBD1 (6 bases). Trimming stripped 0 bases from V and 1 base from J, with 6 bases between. This CDR3 comprises 14 residues. Germline V lookup: CDR1 MRHNA, CDR2 SNTAGT. The CDR3 region is CASSDSDRNTEAFF. The CDR3 bases are TGTGCCAGCAGTGACTCGGACAGGAACACTGAAGCTTTCTTT.

The rearrangement joins TRBV7-9 to TRBJ2-2; D is ambiguous. The length of the CDR3 is 13 residues. Germline CDR1 and CDR2: SEHNR and FQNEAQ (reference sequence). V lost 6 bases, J lost 4 bases, and 9 bases lay in between. The CDR3 spells CASSLYLTGELFF. CDR3 nucleotide sequence: TGTGCCAGCAGTCTCTACCTCACCGGGGAGCTGTTTTTT.

V usage is TRBV30 and J usage is TRBJ2-3; tentatively, D is TRBD1 (5 bases). The CDR3 spans 13 residues. V lost 5 bases to trimming and J lost 2 bases, with 11 bases between them. The germline CDR1 and CDR2 sequences are GTSNPN and SVGIG (reference sequence). The CDR3 coding sequence is TGTGCCTGGCTGACAGCCAACACAGATACGCAGTATTTT. This encodes CAWLTANTDTQYF.

The rearrangement joins TRBV27 to TRBJ1-5; 7 bases align to TRBD1. Germline CDR1 reads MNHEY; CDR2 reads SMNVEV (reference sequence). V gave up 2 bases and J gave up 6 bases; unmatched junction bases: 1. The CDR3 runs to 13 residues. The CDR3 DNA is TGTGCCAGCAGTTTAGACAGGGCTCAGCCCCAGCATTTT. Protein product: CASSLDRAQPQHF.

The chain employs TRBV27 and TRBJ2-1; TRBD2 is a possible D gene (5 bases). The CDR3 has 13 residues. V lost 3 bases to trimming and J lost 2 bases, with 5 bases between them. The germline CDR1 and CDR2 sequences are MNHEY and SMNVEV (reference sequence). CDR3 nucleotides: TGTGCCAGCAGTTTGAGGGCCTACAATGAGCAGTTCTTC. Translation: CASSLRAYNEQFF.

V usage is TRBV7-2 and J usage is TRBJ2-1, with 8 bases that match TRBD1. The length of the CDR3 is 15 residues. Trimming took 5 bases from V and 10 from J; bases not matched to a gene: 13. The germline gives CDR1 SGHTA, CDR2 FQGNSA. CDR3 sequence reads: CASSPSDRGVSEQFF. DNA of the CDR3: TGTGCCAGCAGCCCTTCCGACAGGGGAGTTAGCGAGCAGTTCTTC.

This chain uses TRBV4-3 with TRBJ1-6; D not certain. The CDR3 runs 16 residues. CDR1 LGHNA and CDR2 YSLEER come from the germline V gene. The germline V and J ends were trimmed by 0 bases and 8 bases, with 14 bases remaining between them. CDR3 residues: CASSQEGVGGYSPLHF. CDR3 sequence (DNA): TGCGCCAGCAGCCAAGAGGGAGTGGGCGGCTATTCACCCCTCCACTTT.

Details on this clone: The junction and the germline gene differ at one end; a read error may be behind it. CDR3 nucleotide sequence: TGTGTCAGTAGTATTGGACTGATCCTCCAAGAGACCCAGTACTTC. The encoded protein is CVSSIGLILQETQYF. This sequence joins TRBV19 and TRBJ2-5; D is perhaps TRBD2 (5 bases). Germline loops: CDR1 LNHDA, CDR2 SQIVND (reference sequence). This CDR3 contains 15 residues. The full variable domain, with the rest looked up from reference TRBV19 and TRBJ2-5, is DGGITQSPKYLFRKEGQNVTLSCEQNLNHDAMYWYRQDPGQGLRLIYYSQIVNDFQKGDIAEGYSVSREKKESFPLTVTSAQKNPTAFYLCVSSIGLILQETQYFGPGTRLLVL.

The chain carries TRBV19 and TRBJ1-5; possible D gene TRBD1, 6 bases. This CDR3 contains 16 residues. V shed 5 bases and J shed 2 bases, with 16 bases lying between them. CDR1 and CDR2 (germline): LNHDA, SQIVND (reference sequence). The CDR3 sequence: CASSAVQGSGNQPQHF. The CDR3 DNA reads TGTGCCAGTAGTGCCGTACAGGGATCGGGCAATCAGCCCCAGCATTTT.

This clone has a single count. DNA of the CDR3: TGTGCCAGTAGCCACCGGGGCGGGGGCTCCTACGAGCAGTACTTC. As protein: CASSHRGGGSYEQYF. The rearrangement links TRBV19 to TRBJ2-5; TRBD2 matches at 7 bases. The J call may be mistaken, given a closer DNA end match to TRBJ2-7. Germline V gives CDR1 LNHDA, CDR2 SQIVND (reference sequence). The length of the CDR3 is 15 residues.

V is TRBV7-9 and J is TRBJ2-1; D gene unclear. V lost 2 bases to trimming and J lost 2 bases, with 10 bases between them. The CDR3 contains 15 residues. The germline V gene encodes CDR1 SEHNR and CDR2 FQNEAQ (reference sequence). CDR3 protein: CASSLLSGTYNEQFF. The CDR3 DNA is TGTGCCAGCAGCTTATTATCTGGGACCTACAATGAGCAGTTCTTC.

The CDR3 region has the DNA TGTGCCAGCAGCCCCCCCCGCCGACTAGCGGGGGGCGATTACAATGAGCAGTTCTTC. This codes for CASSPPRRLAGGDYNEQFF. The chain joins TRBV7-2 to TRBJ2-1, with 13 bases aligning to TRBD2. The CDR3 is 19 amino acids. V was pared by 5 bases and J by 4 bases, with 14 bases of the junction left unmatched. Germline V gives CDR1 SGHTA, CDR2 FQGNSA.

This sequence joins TRBV4-1 and TRBJ1-2; D not certain. Germline values: CDR1 MGHRA, CDR2 YSYEKL. Trimming took 6 bases from V and 3 from J, leaving 17 bases between them. CDR3 size: 15 residues. The CDR3 bases are TGCGCCAGCAGTTTGCCCACCGGTTTGGACTATGGCTACACCTTC. Protein: CASSLPTGLDYGYTF.

V is TRBV5-1 and J is TRBJ2-7; D not resolved. Deletions cut 0 bases from V and 0 bases from J, with 10 bases between. The germline V gene encodes CDR1 SGHRS and CDR2 YFSETQ. The CDR3 is made up of 15 amino acids. Here the CDR3 DNA reads TGCGCCAGCAGCTTGGGCGTAGGAGCCTCCTACGAGCAGTACTTC. Protein: CASSLGVGASYEQYF.